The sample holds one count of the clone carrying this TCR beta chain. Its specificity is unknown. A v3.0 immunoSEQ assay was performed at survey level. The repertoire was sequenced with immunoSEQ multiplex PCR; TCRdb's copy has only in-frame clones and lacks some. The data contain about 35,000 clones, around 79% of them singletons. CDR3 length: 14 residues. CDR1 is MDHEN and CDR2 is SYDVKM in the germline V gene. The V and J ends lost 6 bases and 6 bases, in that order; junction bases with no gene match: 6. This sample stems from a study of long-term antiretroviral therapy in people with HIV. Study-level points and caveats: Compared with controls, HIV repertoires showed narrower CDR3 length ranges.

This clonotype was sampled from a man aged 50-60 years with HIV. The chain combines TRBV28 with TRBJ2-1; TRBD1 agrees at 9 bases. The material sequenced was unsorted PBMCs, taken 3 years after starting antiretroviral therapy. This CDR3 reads CASSPPGQGNEQFF. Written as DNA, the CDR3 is TGTGCCAGCAGCCCTCCGGGACAGGGCAATGAGCAGTTCTTC.